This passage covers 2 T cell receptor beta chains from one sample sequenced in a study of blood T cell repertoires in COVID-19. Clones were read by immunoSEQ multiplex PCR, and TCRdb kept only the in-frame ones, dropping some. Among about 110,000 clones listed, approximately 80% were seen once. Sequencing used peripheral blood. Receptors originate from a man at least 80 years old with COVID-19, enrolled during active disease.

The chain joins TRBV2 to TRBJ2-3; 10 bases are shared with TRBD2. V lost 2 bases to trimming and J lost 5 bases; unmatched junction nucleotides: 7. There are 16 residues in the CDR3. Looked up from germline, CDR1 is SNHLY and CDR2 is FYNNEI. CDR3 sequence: CASSEFGLAGVDTQYF. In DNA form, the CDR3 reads TGTGCCAGCAGTGAATTCGGCCTAGCGGGAGTAGATACGCAGTATTTT. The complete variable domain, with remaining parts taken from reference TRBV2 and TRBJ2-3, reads EPEVTQTPSHQVTQMGQEVILRCVPISNHLYFYWYRQILGQKVEFLVSFYNNEISEKSEIFDDQFSVERPDGSNFTLKIRSTKLEDSAMYFCASSEFGLAGVDTQYFGPGTRLTVL.

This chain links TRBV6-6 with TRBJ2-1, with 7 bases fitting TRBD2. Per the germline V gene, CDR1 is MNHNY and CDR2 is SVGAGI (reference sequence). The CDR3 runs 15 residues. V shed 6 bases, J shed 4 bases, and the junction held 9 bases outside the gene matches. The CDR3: CASREQGGTYNEQFF. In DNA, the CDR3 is TGTGCCAGCAGGGAGCAGGGAGGGACTTACAATGAGCAGTTCTTC.